These 5 T cell receptor beta chains were sequenced from one sample in a study of blood T cell repertoires in COVID-19. Only in-frame clones appear in the TCRdb table, and some are missing; sequencing was by immunoSEQ multiplex PCR. This repertoire shows about 68,000 clones, 86% found once; its top ten account for about 8.1%. The source material was peripheral blood. These receptors came from a man younger than 40 with acute or convalescent COVID-19.

Only one count was recorded for this clone. The gene calls are TRBV30 and TRBJ2-6; D unclear. V was cut by 1 base and J by 0 bases, with 7 bases left in between. This CDR3 comprises 15 residues. CDR1 is GTSNPN, CDR2 SVGIG, per germline (reference sequence). The CDR3 here is CAWSGPFSGANVLTF. In DNA, the CDR3 is TGTGCCTGGAGTGGGCCTTTCTCTGGGGCCAACGTCCTGACTTTC.

Only one count was recorded for this clone. The V call is TRBV7-3, the J call TRBJ1-3, with D possibly TRBD1 on 6 matching bases. CDR3 length: 14 amino acids. Germline CDR1 is SGHTA and CDR2 is FQGTGA. V was clipped by 5 bases and J by 2 bases, with 10 bases between them. The CDR3 loop reads CASSAGTTGNTIYF. The CDR3 DNA sequence: TGTGCCAGCAGCGCCGGGACAACTGGAAACACCATATATTTT.

The rearrangement uses TRBV27 and TRBJ2-7; a weak D match, TRBD2 (5 bases). The CDR3 is 13 amino acids. V shed 2 bases and J shed 7 bases, with 12 bases lying between them. CDR1 is MNHEY and CDR2 is SMNVEV in the germline V gene (reference sequence). The CDR3 loop is CASSLSGGREQYF. In DNA form, the CDR3 reads TGTGCCAGCAGTTTAAGTGGAGGAAGGGAGCAGTACTTC.

This chain uses TRBV6-5 with TRBJ1-3; D is ambiguous. CDR3 length equals 12 residues. V was cut by 8 bases and J by 2 bases, with 7 bases left in between. Germline V gene data show CDR1 as MNHEY and CDR2 as SVGAGI. In DNA form, the CDR3 reads TGTGCCAGCCGGAGTACTGGAAACACCATATATTTT. Its protein is CASRSTGNTIYF.

The chain couples TRBV5-5 to TRBJ2-7; the D gene is possibly TRBD2 (5 bases). Per germline, CDR1 SGHKS and CDR2 YYEKEE (reference sequence). This CDR3 has 14 residues. V lost 4 bases to trimming and J lost 0 bases, with 11 bases between them. The CDR3 DNA reads as TGTGCCAGCAGCCCGACGGGGAGCTCCTACGAGCAGTACTTC. This sequence encodes CASSPTGSSYEQYF.